The rows below give T cell receptor beta chains drawn from one sample of a study of memory CD4+ T cells and cytomegalovirus serostatus. Method: immunoSEQ multiplex PCR; TCRdb's copy keeps in-frame clones and lacks some. The repertoire holds roughly 54,000 clones, with 70% to 80% as singletons. Sequencing used memory CD4+ T cells from blood. The receptors stem from an adult in good health and CMV-seronegative. Both conserved end residues are part of each CDR3. The D gene is left open where the match is weak. Size tells how often a clone was seen (once, few, many) or the class of an expanded clone, and some rows leave it out.

NA	TRBJ1-4	TRBD1	TRBV7-6	TGTGCCAGCAGCCCCGGACAGGGTGGTAATGAAAAACTGTTTTTT	CASSPGQGGNEKLFF
NA	TRBJ2-1	NA	TRBV4-1	TGCGCCAGCAGCCAAGTAAATCCGGGGGACTCCTACAATGAGCAGTTCTTC	CASSQVNPGDSYNEQFF
few	TRBJ2-7	NA	TRBV4-2	TGTGCCAGCAGCCAAGTATTCGGGGCGGAATACGAGCAGTACTTC	CASSQVFGAEYEQYF
NA	TRBJ2-1	TRBD2	TRBV5-1	TGCGCCAGCAGCTTTTCCGGGGGGAATTACAATGAGCAGTTCTTC	CASSFSGGNYNEQFF
NA	TRBJ1-2	TRBD1	TRBV5-8	TGTGCCAGCAGCTCCGGGACAGGGTACTATGGCTACACCTTC	CASSSGTGYYGYTF
NA	TRBJ2-5	NA	TRBV5-4	TGTGCCAGCAGCGAAATGCGAAGGTTCCGGGAGACCCAGTACTTC	CASSEMRRFRETQYF
once	TRBJ2-2	NA	TRBV7-3	TGTGCCAGCAGGCAGGGGTTATCGAACACCGGGGAGCTGTTTTTT	CASRQGLSNTGELFF
many	TRBJ2-7	NA	TRBV7-6	TGTGCCAGCAGCTTAGCCTCCTCCTACGAGCAGTACTTC	CASSLASSYEQYF
NA	TRBJ2-5	TRBD1	TRBV5-8	TGTGCCAGCAGCTTAGCATCGACAGGGGTGTTTGAGACCCAGTACTTC	CASSLASTGVFETQYF
NA	TRBJ1-2	NA	TRBV6-1	TGTGCCAGCAGTGCACGGGCTAACTATGGCTACACCTTC	CASSARANYGYTF
once	TRBJ2-7	NA	TRBV28	TGTGCCAGCAGTCCTCCCGGGACGTTCAACTACGAGCAGTACTTC	CASSPPGTFNYEQYF
NA	TRBJ2-7	TRBD2	TRBV2	TGTGCCAGCAGTGTGGGGGGGGAAAGGATTACCTACGAGCAGTACTTC	CASSVGGERITYEQYF
NA	TRBJ1-2	NA	TRBV27	TGTGCCAGCAGTTTAGGGCCTACCTATGGCTACACCTTC	CASSLGPTYGYTF
once	TRBJ2-3	TRBD2	TRBV7-2	TGTGCCAGCAGCTTCCAGCGGGGGGGCTCCGATACGCAGTATTTT	CASSFQRGGSDTQYF
NA	TRBJ2-7	TRBD1	TRBV18	TGTGCCAGCTCGCCAACCCCGGACAGGCAAACCTACGAGCAGTACTTC	CASSPTPDRQTYEQYF
NA	TRBJ1-4	NA	TRBV28	TGTGCCAGCAGCCCCTCAGGGCTAGTGGGGAGGGAAAAACTGTTTTTT	CASSPSGLVGREKLFF
NA	TRBJ1-2	TRBD1	TRBV5-4	TGTGCCAGCAGCGTACAGGGGGGAGCCTATGGCTACACCTTC	CASSVQGGAYGYTF
NA	TRBJ1-3	NA	TRBV28	TGTGCCAGCACCCCCAGCGAGCGGGCCAACACCATATATTTT	CASTPSERANTIYF
NA	TRBJ2-3	NA	TRBV7-6	TGTGCCAGCAGCTTAGGGTCAGCGGTGAGCACAGATACGCAGTATTTT	CASSLGSAVSTDTQYF
NA	TRBJ2-7	TRBD1	TRBV5-1	TGCGCCAGCAGCTTTCCTCGGGACAGGTCTAGCAACGAGCAGTACTTC	CASSFPRDRSSNEQYF
NA	TRBJ1-2	TRBD1	TRBV28	TGTGCCAGCAGTGGACAGGGGAAGGGCTACACCTTC	CASSGQGKGYTF
NA	TRBJ1-5	NA	TRBV2	TGTGCCAGCGGAGGGGTTGGGGGGAATCAGCCCCAGCATTTT	CASGGVGGNQPQHF
few	TRBJ2-1	NA	TRBV5-1	TGCGCCAGCAGCTTGCTCCTACCCGGGTCCTACAATGAGCAGTTCTTC	CASSLLLPGSYNEQFF
few	TRBJ1-2	NA	TRBV7-2	TGTGCCAGCAGCTTCGGCGGAGGGGGCTACACCTTC	CASSFGGGGYTF
few	TRBJ2-7	TRBD2	TRBV27	TGTGCCAGCAGTCGGACTAGCTTTTCGAACTACGAGCAGTACTTC	CASSRTSFSNYEQYF
NA	TRBJ1-1	TRBD1	TRBV7-2	TGTGCCAGCAGCCCCTGGACAGGGCGAGGGACTGAAGCTTTCTTT	CASSPWTGRGTEAFF
NA	TRBJ2-5	TRBD2	TRBV4-2	TGTGCCAGCAGCCAGCCCCTAGCGGGCCGACAAGAGACCCAGTACTTC	CASSQPLAGRQETQYF
few	TRBJ2-3	NA	TRBV6-5	TGTGCCAGTCGCGGTCGGCCTAGCACAGATACGCAGTATTTT	CASRGRPSTDTQYF
NA	TRBJ1-5	NA	TRBV2	TGTGCCAGCAGTGAAGGGACAAGAGATCAGCCCCAGCATTTT	CASSEGTRDQPQHF
NA	TRBJ2-3	NA	TRBV5-5	TGTGCCAGCAGCCGCCGACCCGCAGATACGCAGTATTTT	CASSRRPADTQYF
few	TRBJ1-3	TRBD1	TRBV4-3	TGCGCCAGCAGCCAAGATATAGGGGGCGACTCTGGAAACACCATATATTTT	CASSQDIGGDSGNTIYF
once	TRBJ1-2	NA	TRBV9	TGTGCCAGCAGCGTAGCACAGGGACTCTATGGCTACACCTTC	CASSVAQGLYGYTF
once	TRBJ1-2	NA	TRBV5-6	TGTGCCAGCAGCTTCGGACAGTCCGCTAACTATGGCTACACCTTC	CASSFGQSANYGYTF
NA	TRBJ1-4	TRBD1	TRBV5-1	TGCGCCAGCAGCTTCAGGGGGGACACCAAGGAAAAACTGTTTTTT	CASSFRGDTKEKLFF
NA	TRBJ1-2	TRBD1	TRBV27	TGTGCCAGCAGTTACAGGGGGGCCACTAACTATGGCTACACCTTC	CASSYRGATNYGYTF
NA	TRBJ1-5	NA	TRBV10-3	TGTGCCACCGGGGTAAGCAATCAGCCCCAGCATTTT	CATGVSNQPQHF
NA	TRBJ2-7	NA	TRBV19	TGTGCCAGTAGTGCTGGACCCTACGAGCAGTACTTC	CASSAGPYEQYF
NA	TRBJ2-5	TRBD2	TRBV27	TGTGCCAGCAGTTTCCGGTCGTGGACTAGCGGCACCGGAGAACAGACCCAGTACTTC	CASSFRSWTSGTGEQTQYF
few	TRBJ1-4	NA	TRBV2	TGTGCCAGCAGTGCCCGGACAAAGGAACTGTTTTTT	CASSARTKELFF
NA	TRBJ2-4	NA	TRBV4-1	TGCGCCAGCAGCCAAGATTTGTCTAGCGTCAAAAACATTCAGTACTTC	CASSQDLSSVKNIQYF
few	TRBJ1-2	NA	TRBV7-2	TGTGCCAGCAGTTTGGGTCCCTGGGATGGCTACACCTTC	CASSLGPWDGYTF
NA	TRBJ1-2	NA	TRBV5-1	TGCGCCAGCAGCTGGAACGGGGACACTTCTAACTATGGCTACACCTTC	CASSWNGDTSNYGYTF
NA	TRBJ2-7	NA	TRBV7-9	TGTGCCAGCACCCCCCCGGCTAGGCCTGAGGGCGAGCAGTACTTC	CASTPPARPEGEQYF
few	TRBJ1-2	NA	TRBV11-1	TGTGCCATCCAGCAGGGAGCTAACTATGGCTACACCTTC	CAIQQGANYGYTF